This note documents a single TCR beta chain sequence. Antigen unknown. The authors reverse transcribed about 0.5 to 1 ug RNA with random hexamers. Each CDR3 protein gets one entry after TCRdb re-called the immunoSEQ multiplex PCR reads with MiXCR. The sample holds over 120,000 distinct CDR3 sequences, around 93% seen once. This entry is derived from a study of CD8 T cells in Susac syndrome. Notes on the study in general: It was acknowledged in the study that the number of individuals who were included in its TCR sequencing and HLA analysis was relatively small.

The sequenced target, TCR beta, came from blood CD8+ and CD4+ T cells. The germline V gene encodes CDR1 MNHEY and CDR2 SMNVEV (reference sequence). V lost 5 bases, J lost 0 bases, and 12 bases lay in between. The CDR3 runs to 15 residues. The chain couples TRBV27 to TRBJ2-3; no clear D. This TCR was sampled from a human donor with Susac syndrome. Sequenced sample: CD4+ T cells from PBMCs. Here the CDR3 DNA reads TGTGCCAGCAGTGTACGAGGCCTCAGCACAGATACGCAGTATTTT. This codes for CASSVRGLSTDTQYF.